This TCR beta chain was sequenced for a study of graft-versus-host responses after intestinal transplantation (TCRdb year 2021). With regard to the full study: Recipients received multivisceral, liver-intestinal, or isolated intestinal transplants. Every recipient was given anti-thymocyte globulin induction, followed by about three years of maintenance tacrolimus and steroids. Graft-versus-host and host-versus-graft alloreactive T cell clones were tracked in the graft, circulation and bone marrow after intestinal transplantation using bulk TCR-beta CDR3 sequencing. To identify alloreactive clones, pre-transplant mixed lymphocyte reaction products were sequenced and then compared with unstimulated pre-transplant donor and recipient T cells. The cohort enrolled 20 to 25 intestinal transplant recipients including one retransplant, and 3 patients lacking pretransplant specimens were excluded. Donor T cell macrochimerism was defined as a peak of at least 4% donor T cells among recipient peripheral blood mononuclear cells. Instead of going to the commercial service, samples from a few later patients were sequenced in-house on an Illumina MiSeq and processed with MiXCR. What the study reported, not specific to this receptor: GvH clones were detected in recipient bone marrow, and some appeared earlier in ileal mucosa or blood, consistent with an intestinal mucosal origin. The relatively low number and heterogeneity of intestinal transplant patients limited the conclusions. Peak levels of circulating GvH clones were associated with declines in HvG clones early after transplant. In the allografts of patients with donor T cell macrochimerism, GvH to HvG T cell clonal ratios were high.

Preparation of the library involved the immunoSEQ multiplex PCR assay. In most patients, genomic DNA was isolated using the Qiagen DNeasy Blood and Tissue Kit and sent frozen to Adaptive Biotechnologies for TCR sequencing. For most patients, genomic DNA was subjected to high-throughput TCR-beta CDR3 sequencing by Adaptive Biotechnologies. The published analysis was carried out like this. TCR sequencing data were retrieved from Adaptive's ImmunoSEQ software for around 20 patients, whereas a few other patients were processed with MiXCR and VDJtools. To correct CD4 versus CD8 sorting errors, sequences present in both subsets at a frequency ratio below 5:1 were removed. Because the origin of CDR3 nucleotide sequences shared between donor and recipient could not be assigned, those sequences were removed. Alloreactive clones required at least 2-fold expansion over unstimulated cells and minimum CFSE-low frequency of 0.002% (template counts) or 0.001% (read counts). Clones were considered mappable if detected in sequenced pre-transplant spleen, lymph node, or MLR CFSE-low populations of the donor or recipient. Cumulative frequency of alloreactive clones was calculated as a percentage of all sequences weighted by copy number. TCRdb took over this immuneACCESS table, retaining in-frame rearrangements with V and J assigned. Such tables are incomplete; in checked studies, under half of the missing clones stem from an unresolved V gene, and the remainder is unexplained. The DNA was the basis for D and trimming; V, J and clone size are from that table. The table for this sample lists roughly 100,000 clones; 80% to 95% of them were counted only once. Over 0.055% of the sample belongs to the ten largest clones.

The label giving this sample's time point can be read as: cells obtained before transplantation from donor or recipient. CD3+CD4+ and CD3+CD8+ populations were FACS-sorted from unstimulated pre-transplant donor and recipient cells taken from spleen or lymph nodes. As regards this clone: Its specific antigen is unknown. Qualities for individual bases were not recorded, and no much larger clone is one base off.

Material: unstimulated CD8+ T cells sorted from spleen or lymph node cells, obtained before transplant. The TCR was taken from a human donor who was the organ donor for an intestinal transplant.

The CDR3 sequence is CASSVARDSRNTIYF. The DNA sequence follows: TGTGCCAGCAGCGTAGCCCGGGACAGTAGAAACACCATATATTTT. The chain is made from TRBV9 and TRBJ1-3; a stretch of 7 junction bases matches TRBD1. CDR1 and CDR2, looked up from the germline V gene, are SGDLS and YYNGEE. CDR3 length: 15 amino acids, cysteine to phenylalanine. The sequence is cut down to CDR3 DNA, 45 bases in frame from base 1. From V the trimming removes 0 bases and from J it removes 5 bases, while the gene matches leave 5 bases of the junction unaccounted for.